This TCR beta chain stems from a study of blood T cells in healthy people across ages. Each sample had at least 7 million PBMCs isolated. A second PCR, run for roughly 6 to 11 cycles, used a sample-barcoded 5' primer plus a J-beta primer mix. TCRdb fed the 5' RACE reads into MiXCR, producing one record per CDR3 protein. The data contain 1,300,000 or so distinct CDR3 sequences, roughly 59% of them singletons. The CDR3 covers 15 residues. Per the germline V gene, CDR1 is MGHRA and CDR2 is YSYEKL. This sequence originates from a man younger than 30 in good health. The rearrangement uses TRBV4-1 and TRBJ2-5; D perhaps matches TRBD1 (5 bases). The J call may be wrong; the DNA end is better matched by TRBJ2-4. The sample consisted of blood. CDR3 region: CASTLLGDPKNIQYF. The CDR3 region has the DNA TGCGCCAGCACCTTATTAGGGGATCCCAAAAACATTCAGTACTTC.